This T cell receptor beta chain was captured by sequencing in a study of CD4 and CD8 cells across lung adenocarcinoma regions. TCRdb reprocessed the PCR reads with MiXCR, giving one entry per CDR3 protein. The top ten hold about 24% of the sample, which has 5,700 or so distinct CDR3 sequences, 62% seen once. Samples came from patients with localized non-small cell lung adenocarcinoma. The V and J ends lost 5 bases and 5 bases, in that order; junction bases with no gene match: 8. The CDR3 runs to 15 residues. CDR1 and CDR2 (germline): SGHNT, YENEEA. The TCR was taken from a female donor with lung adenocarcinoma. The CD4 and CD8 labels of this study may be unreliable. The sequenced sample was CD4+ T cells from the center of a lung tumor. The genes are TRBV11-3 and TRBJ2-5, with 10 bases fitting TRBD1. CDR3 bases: TGTGCCAGCAGCCCAGCGGACAGGGGGAGCGAGACCCAGTACTTC. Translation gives CASSPADRGSETQYF.